This TCR beta chain is from a study of blood T cell repertoires in COVID-19 (dated by TCRdb to 2020 to 2021). Turning to the overall study: The collaborator samples originated in the United States, Italy and Spain and spanned the acute and convalescent phases of COVID-19. A de-identified subject ID, COVID-19 status, age in years and sex were almost always included in the sample metadata. Deeply sampled blood TCRbeta repertoires from subjects exposed to, actively infected with, or recovered from COVID-19 were included in the dataset. The repertoires were released in a freely available public database meant as a resource for research on the immune response to SARS-CoV-2. The material from the prospective study consisted of cDNA or gDNA derived from T cells, B-cell-depleted T cells, or PBMCs. Samples were obtained from the ongoing ImmuneRACE study (first 160 participants) and from 1,000 to 1,500 subjects provided by 6 global collaborators. Where available, HLA class I and class II types were obtained from metadata supplied by the sample provider rather than from assay-based typing. The full study reports these points: Clinical and demographic metadata were provided uncurated, with the amount varying by source and participant.

Each collaborating institution followed its own protocols to collect whole blood in K2EDTA tubes. Collaborator samples were shipped for TCRbeta analysis as frozen whole blood, isolated PBMCs, or DNA extracted from either sample type. The immunoSEQ Assay, a bias-controlled multiplex PCR, was used to amplify TCRbeta CDR3 regions from genomic DNA. The authors processed their data as follows. Within the assay, amplification of reference gene primers was used to estimate how many nucleated cells each sample contained. To quantify the absolute abundance of each unique TCRbeta CDR3 rearrangement, sequence reads were collapsed and filtered. Productive Simpson clonality was computed per sample as the square root of Simpson's diversity index over productive rearrangements. The table was pulled from immuneACCESS by TCRdb, which kept in-frame rearrangements only. Such tables lose some clones; where checked, under half of the loss comes from unresolved V genes, and the rest has no known cause. V and J calls and clone size are as listed in that table; D and trimming were resolved from the DNA. The sample table holds hundreds of thousands of clones, of which 86% were seen once. Jointly, the top ten make up roughly 1.4% of the sample.

About this clone: Its antigen target is currently unknown. There are no base qualities to consult, and no much larger clone falls within one base.

According to the germline V gene, CDR1 reads MNHEY and CDR2 reads SVGAGI. For this chain, trimming is 6 bases at the V end and 5 bases at the J end, and the number of junction bases without a gene match is 11. The CDR3 has 15 amino acids, counting the end cysteine and phenylalanine. The sequence is cut down to CDR3 DNA, 45 bases in frame from base 1. The clonotype originates from a woman between 25 and 40 years old with active or convalescent COVID-19. Material: peripheral blood. The V and J segments used are TRBV6-5 and TRBJ2-7; 9 of the junction bases match TRBD2. The CDR3 region: CASRSGGTAKHEQYF. The sequenced DNA is TGTGCCAGCAGAAGCGGGGGGACAGCTAAACACGAGCAGTACTTC.